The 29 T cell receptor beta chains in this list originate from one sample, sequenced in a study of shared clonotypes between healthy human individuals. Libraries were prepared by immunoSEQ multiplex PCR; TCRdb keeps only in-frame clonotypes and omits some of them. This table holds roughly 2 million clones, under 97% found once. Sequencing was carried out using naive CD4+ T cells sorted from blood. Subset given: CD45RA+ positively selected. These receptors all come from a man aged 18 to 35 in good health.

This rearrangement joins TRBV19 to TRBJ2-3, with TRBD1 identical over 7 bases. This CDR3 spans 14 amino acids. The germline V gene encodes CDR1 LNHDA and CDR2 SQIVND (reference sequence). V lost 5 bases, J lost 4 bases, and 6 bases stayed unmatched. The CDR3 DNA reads TGTGCCAGTAGTCTCGACAGGGCCTCAGATACGCAGTATTTT. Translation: CASSLDRASDTQYF.

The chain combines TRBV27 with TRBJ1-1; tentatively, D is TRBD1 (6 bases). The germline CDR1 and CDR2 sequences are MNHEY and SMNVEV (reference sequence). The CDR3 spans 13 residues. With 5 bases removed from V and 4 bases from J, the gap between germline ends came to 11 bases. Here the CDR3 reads CASSIQGSTEAFF. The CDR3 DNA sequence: TGTGCCAGCAGTATACAGGGTTCCACTGAAGCTTTCTTT.

CDR3 in amino acids: CAIKGGNTEAFF. CDR3 coding DNA: TGTGCCATCAAAGGTGGGAACACTGAAGCTTTCTTT. The rearrangement uses TRBV10-3 and TRBJ1-1; D uncertain. Germline V gene lookup returns CDR1 ENHRY and CDR2 SYGVKD. The germline V and J ends were trimmed by 7 bases and 1 base, with 7 bases remaining between them. The CDR3 has 12 amino acids.

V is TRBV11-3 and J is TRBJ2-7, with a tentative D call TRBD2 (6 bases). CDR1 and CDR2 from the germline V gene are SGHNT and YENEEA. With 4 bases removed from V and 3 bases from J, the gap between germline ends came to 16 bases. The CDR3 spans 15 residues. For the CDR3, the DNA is TGTGCCAGCAGCTCGTCTAAATCGGGGGACTACGAGCAGTACTTC. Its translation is CASSSSKSGDYEQYF.

CDR3 sequence reads: CASRSTWDNEQFF. The CDR3 nucleotides are TGTGCCAGCAGGTCGACATGGGACAATGAGCAGTTCTTC. The V and J genes are TRBV7-8 and TRBJ2-1, with D uncertain. The CDR3 length is 13 residues. CDR1 SGHVS and CDR2 FQNEAQ come from the germline V gene. Trimming removed 6 bases at V and 5 bases at J, with 11 bases between.

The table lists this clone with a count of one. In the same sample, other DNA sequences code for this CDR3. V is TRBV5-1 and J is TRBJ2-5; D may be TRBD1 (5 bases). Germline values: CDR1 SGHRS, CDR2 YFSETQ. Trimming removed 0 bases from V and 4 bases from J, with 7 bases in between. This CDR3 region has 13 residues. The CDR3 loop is CASSLGGPETQYF. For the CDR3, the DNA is TGCGCCAGCAGCTTGGGGGGCCCAGAGACCCAGTACTTC.

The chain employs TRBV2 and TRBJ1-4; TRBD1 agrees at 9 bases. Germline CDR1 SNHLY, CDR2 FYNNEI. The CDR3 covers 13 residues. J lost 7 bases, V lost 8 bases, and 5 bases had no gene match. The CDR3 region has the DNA TGTGCCAGCCGGGACAGGGTCAGTGAAAAACTGTTTTTT. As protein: CASRDRVSEKLFF. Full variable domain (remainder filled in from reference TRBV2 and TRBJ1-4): EPEVTQTPSHQVTQMGQEVILRCVPISNHLYFYWYRQILGQKVEFLVSFYNNEISEKSEIFDDQFSVERPDGSNFTLKIRSTKLEDSAMYFCASRDRVSEKLFFGSGTQLSVL.

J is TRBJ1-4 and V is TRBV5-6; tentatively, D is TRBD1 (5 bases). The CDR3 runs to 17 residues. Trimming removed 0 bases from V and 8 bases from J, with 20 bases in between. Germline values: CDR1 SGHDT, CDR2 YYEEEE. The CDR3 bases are TGTGCCAGCAGCTTGGGAGGGACTCCCACCATCGAGGAAAAACTGTTTTTT. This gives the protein CASSLGGTPTIEEKLFF.

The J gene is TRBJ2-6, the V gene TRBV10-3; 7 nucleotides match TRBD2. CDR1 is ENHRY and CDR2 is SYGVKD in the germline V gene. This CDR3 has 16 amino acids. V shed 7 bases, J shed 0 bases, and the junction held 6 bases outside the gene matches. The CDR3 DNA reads TGTGCCATCAAGGAGGGAGGGAGCTCTGGGGCCAACGTCCTGACTTTC. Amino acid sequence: CAIKEGGSSGANVLTF.

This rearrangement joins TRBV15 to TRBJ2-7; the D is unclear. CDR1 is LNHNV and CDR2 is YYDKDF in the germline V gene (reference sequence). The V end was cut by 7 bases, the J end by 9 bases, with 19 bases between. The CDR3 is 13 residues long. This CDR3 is CATTTPPFLTQYF. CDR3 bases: TGTGCCACCACCACCCCGCCATTTCTAACGCAGTACTTC.

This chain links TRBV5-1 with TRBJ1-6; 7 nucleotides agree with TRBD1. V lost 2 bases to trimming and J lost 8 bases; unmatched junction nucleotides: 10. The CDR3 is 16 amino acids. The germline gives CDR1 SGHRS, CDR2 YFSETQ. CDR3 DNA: TGCGCCAGCAGCTTACGACAGGGCCCATCGGATTCACCCCTCCACTTT. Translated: CASSLRQGPSDSPLHF. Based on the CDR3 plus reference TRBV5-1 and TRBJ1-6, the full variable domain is KAGVTQTPRYLIKTRGQQVTLSCSPISGHRSVSWYQQTPGQGLQFLFEYFSETQRNKGNFPGRFSGRQFSNSRSEMNVSTLELGDSALYLCASSLRQGPSDSPLHFGNGTRLTVT.

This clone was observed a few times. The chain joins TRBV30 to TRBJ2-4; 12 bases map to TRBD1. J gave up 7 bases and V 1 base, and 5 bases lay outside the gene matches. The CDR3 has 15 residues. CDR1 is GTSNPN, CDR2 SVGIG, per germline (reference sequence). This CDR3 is CAWSGPGQGANIQYF. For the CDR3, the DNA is TGTGCCTGGAGTGGGCCGGGACAGGGGGCTAACATTCAGTACTTC.

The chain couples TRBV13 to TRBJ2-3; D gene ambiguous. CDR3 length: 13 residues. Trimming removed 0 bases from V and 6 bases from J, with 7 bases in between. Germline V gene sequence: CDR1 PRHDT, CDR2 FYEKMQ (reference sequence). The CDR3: CASSLGPRDTQYF. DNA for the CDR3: TGTGCCAGCAGCTTAGGCCCGAGGGATACGCAGTATTTT. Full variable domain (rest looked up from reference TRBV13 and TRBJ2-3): AAGVIQSPRHLIKEKRETATLKCYPIPRHDTVYWYQQGPGQDPQFLISFYEKMQSDKGSIPDRFSAQQFSDYHSELNMSSLELGDSALYFCASSLGPRDTQYFGPGTRLTVL.

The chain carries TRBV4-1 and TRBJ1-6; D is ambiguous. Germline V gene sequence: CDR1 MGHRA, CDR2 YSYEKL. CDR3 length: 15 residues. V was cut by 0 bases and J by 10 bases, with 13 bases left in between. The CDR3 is CASSQDRAVFSPLHF. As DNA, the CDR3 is TGCGCCAGCAGCCAAGATCGGGCGGTCTTCTCACCCCTCCACTTT.

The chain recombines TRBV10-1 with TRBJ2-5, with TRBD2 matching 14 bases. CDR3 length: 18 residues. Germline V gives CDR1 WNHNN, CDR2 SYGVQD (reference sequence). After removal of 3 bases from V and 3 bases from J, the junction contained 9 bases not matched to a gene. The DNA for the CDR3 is TGCGCCAGCAGTGATTCCGGGACTAGCGGGAGCGAAGAAGAGACCCAGTACTTC. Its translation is CASSDSGTSGSEEETQYF.

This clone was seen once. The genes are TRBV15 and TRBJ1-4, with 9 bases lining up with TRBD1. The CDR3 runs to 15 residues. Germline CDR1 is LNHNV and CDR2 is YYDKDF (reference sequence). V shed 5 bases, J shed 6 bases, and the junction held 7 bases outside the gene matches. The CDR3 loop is CATSSGTGKYEKLFF. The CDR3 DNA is TGTGCCACCAGCTCCGGGACAGGGAAATATGAAAAACTGTTTTTT.

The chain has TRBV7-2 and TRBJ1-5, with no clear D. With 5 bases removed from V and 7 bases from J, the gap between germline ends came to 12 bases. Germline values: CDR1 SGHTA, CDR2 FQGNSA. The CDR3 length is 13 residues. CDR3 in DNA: TGTGCCAGCAGCCCCCAAAACGGACAGCCCCAGCATTTT. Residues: CASSPQNGQPQHF.

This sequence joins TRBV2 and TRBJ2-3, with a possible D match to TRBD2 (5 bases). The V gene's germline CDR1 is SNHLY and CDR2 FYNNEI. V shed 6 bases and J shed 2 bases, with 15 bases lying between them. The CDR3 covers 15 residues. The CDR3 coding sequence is TGTGCCAGCAGCCTGGACGGACTCGACACAGATACGCAGTATTTT. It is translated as CASSLDGLDTDTQYF.

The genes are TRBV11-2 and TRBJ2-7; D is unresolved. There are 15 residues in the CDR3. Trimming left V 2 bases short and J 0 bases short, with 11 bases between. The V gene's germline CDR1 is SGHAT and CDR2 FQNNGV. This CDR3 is CASSLSDTYSYEQYF. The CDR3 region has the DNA TGTGCCAGCAGCTTAAGCGACACTTACTCCTACGAGCAGTACTTC.

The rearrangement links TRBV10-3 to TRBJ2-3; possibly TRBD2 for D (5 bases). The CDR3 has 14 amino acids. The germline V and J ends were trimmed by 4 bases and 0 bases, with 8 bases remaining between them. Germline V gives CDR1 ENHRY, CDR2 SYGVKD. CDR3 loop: CAISVRGSTDTQYF. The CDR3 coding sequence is TGTGCCATCAGTGTACGAGGGAGCACAGATACGCAGTATTTT.

The CDR3: CASSLVSGFTGELFF. As DNA, the CDR3 is TGTGCCAGCAGCTTAGTTTCAGGGTTCACCGGGGAGCTGTTTTTT. The V gene is TRBV7-9, the J gene TRBJ2-2, with D possibly matching TRBD1 (5 bases). This CDR3 has 15 amino acids. Germline values: CDR1 SEHNR, CDR2 FQNEAQ (reference sequence). Trimming cost V 1 base and J 4 bases, with 10 bases left between them.

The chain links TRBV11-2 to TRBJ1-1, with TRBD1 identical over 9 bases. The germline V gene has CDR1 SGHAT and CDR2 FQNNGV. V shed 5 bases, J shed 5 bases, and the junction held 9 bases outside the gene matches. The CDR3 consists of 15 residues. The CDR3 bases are TGTGCCAGCAGCGTTACAGGGGGCTGGTCTACTGAAGCTTTCTTT. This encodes CASSVTGGWSTEAFF.

The CDR3 nucleotides read TGTGCCAGTACCTTAATCCAATCCAATCAGCCCCAGCATTTT. Translating it yields CASTLIQSNQPQHF. This chain joins TRBV19 and TRBJ1-5; D ambiguous. The germline V gene has CDR1 LNHDA and CDR2 SQIVND (reference sequence). Trimming pared 7 bases from V and 3 bases from J, leaving 13 bases between. The CDR3 consists of 14 residues.

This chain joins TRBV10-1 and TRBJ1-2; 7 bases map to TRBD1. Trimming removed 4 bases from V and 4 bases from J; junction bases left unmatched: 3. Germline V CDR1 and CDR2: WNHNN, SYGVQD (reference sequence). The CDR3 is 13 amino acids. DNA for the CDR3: TGCGCCAGCAGTGCTGACAGGGTCTATGGCTACACCTTC. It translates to CASSADRVYGYTF.

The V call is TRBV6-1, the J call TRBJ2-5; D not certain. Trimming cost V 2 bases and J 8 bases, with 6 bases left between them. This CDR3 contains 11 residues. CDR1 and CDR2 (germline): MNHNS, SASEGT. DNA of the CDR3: TGTGCCAGCAGTGAAATCCAAACCCAGTACTTC. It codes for CASSEIQTQYF.

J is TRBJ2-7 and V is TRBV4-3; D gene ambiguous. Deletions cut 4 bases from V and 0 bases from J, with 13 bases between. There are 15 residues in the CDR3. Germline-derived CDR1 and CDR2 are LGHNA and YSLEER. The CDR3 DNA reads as TGCGCCAGCAGCCCGGGTCCTCAAAGCTCCTACGAGCAGTACTTC. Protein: CASSPGPQSSYEQYF.

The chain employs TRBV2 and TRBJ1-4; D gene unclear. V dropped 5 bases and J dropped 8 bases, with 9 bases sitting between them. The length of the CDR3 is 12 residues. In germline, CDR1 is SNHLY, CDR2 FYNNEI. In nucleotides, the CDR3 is TGTGCCAGCAGTTTAAAGCCCGAAAAACTGTTTTTT. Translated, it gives CASSLKPEKLFF. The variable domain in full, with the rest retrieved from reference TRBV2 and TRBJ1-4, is EPEVTQTPSHQVTQMGQEVILRCVPISNHLYFYWYRQILGQKVEFLVSFYNNEISEKSEIFDDQFSVERPDGSNFTLKIRSTKLEDSAMYFCASSLKPEKLFFGSGTQLSVL.

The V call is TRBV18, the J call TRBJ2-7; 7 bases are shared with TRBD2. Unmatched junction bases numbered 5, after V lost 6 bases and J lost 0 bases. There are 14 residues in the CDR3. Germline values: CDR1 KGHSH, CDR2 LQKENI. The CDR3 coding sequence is TGTGCCAGCTCGTGGGGGGGTTCCTCCTACGAGCAGTACTTC. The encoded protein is CASSWGGSSYEQYF. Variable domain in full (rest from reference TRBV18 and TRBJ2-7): NAGVMQNPRHLVRRRGQEARLRCSPMKGHSHVYWYRQLPEEGLKFMVYLQKENIIDESGMPKERFSAEFPKEGPSILRIQQVVRGDSAAYFCASSWGGSSYEQYFGPGTRLTVT.

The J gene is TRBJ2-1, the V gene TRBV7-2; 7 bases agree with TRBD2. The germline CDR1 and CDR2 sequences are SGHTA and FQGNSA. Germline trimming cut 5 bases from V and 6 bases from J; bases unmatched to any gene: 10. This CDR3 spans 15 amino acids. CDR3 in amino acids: CASSPSGTTFNEQFF. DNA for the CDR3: TGTGCCAGCAGCCCCAGCGGGACCACCTTCAATGAGCAGTTCTTC.